The sequence of this T cell receptor (beta chain) was determined in a study of blood T cell repertoires in COVID-19. About the research overall: The analysed material was cDNA or gDNA that came from T cells, B-cell-depleted T cells, or PBMCs.

Trimming left V 4 bases short and J 0 bases short, with 8 bases between. Per the germline V gene, CDR1 is SGHNT and CDR2 is YYREEE (reference sequence). The CDR3 is 13 residues long. The assay was immunoSEQ multiplex PCR, and TCRdb's table has in-frame clones only and misses some. Of approximately 300,000 clones listed, about nine tenths are singletons. As regards this clone: The identical CDR3 is also encoded by other nucleotide sequences in the sample.

The receptor comes from a woman aged 30 to 39 with COVID-19, enrolled during active disease. The rearrangement uses TRBV5-4 and TRBJ2-7; D gene unclear. The sample taken for sequencing was peripheral blood. DNA of the CDR3: TGTGCCAGCAGCGGCGGAAGCTCCTACGAGCAGTACTTC. Residues: CASSGGSSYEQYF.